What follows are 5 T cell receptor beta chains derived from one specimen sequenced in a study of CD8+ T cells in alopecia areata. Specified treatment: oral pan-JAK inhibitor, 5-10 mg twice daily. Extraction of RNA preceded its reverse transcription into cDNA, which served as the sequencing template. Using immunoSEQ multiplex PCR, the repertoire was profiled, and TCRdb retains in-frame clones only, with some absent. The sample records 180,000 or so clones, 51% being singletons. The source was CD8+ T cells sorted from blood, collected between weeks 51 and 54, from a patient treated with tofacitinib. These receptors were taken from a human donor with alopecia areata.

This clone came up a few times. V usage is TRBV23-1 and J usage is TRBJ1-5; D is possibly TRBD1 (5 bases). TRBV23-1 is an open reading frame, and its role is uncertain. The CDR3 is made up of 12 amino acids. The V end lost 6 bases, the J end lost 5 bases, and 8 bases lay between the germline ends. The CDR3 spells CASSPTDQPQHF. For the CDR3, the DNA is TGCGCCAGCAGCCCGACAGATCAGCCCCAGCATTTT.

This clone was observed a handful of times. The chain uses TRBV9 and TRBJ1-6; no clear D. This CDR3 region has 14 residues. Germline V lookup: CDR1 SGDLS, CDR2 YYNGEE. With 2 bases removed from V and 6 bases from J, the gap between germline ends came to 9 bases. The CDR3 coding sequence is TGTGCCAGCAGCGTTTCAATTCTTAATTCACCCCTCCACTTT. Amino acid sequence: CASSVSILNSPLHF.

The chain has TRBV4-1 and TRBJ1-5, with 7 bases fitting TRBD1. Germline V lookup: CDR1 MGHRA, CDR2 YSYEKL. V trimming: 6 bases; J trimming: 0 bases; junction bases outside the gene matches: 5. This CDR3 has 15 amino acids. The CDR3 is CASSGTAASNQPQHF. CDR3 in DNA: TGCGCCAGCAGTGGGACAGCCGCTAGCAATCAGCCCCAGCATTTT.

This clone was counted only a few times. The chain uses TRBV2 and TRBJ2-1, with a possible D match to TRBD2 (5 bases). Trimming shortened V by 4 bases and J by 0 bases, and 7 bases separated the two germline ends. From germline, CDR1 is SNHLY and CDR2 FYNNEI. The CDR3 consists of 14 residues. DNA of the CDR3: TGTGCCAGCAGTGCGGGGAGCTCCTACAATGAGCAGTTCTTC. It encodes CASSAGSSYNEQFF. Supplemented by reference TRBV2 and TRBJ2-1, the full variable domain reads EPEVTQTPSHQVTQMGQEVILRCVPISNHLYFYWYRQILGQKVEFLVSFYNNEISEKSEIFDDQFSVERPDGSNFTLKIRSTKLEDSAMYFCASSAGSSYNEQFFGPGTRLTVL.

The V and J genes are TRBV4-2 and TRBJ1-2; D perhaps matches TRBD1 (5 bases). Deletions cut 0 bases from V and 7 bases from J, with 6 bases between. The germline V gene encodes CDR1 LGHNA and CDR2 YNFKEQ. This CDR3 region has 12 residues. Here the CDR3 reads CASSQDGGGYTF. In DNA form, the CDR3 reads TGTGCCAGCAGCCAAGATGGGGGTGGCTACACCTTC.